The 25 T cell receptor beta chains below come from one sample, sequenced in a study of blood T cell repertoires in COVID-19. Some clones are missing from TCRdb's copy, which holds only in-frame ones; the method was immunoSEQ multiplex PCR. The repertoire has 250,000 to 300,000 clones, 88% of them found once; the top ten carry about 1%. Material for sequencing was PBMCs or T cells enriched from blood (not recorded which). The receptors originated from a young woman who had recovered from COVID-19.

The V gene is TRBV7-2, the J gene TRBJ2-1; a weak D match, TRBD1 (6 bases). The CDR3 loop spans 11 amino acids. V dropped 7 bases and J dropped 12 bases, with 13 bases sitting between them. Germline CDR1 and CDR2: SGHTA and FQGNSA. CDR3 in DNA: TGTGCCAGCACTGTTAGGGGGAGGCAGTTCTTC. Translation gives CASTVRGRQFF.

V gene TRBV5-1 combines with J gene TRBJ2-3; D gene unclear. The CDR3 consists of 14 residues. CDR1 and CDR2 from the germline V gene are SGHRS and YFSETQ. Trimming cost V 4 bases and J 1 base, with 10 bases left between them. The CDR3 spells CASSVVIGTDTQYF. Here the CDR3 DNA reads TGCGCCAGCAGCGTCGTCATAGGCACAGATACGCAGTATTTT.

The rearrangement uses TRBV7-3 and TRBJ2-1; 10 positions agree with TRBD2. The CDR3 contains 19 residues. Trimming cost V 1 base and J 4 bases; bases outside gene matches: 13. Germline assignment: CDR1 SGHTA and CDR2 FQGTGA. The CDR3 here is CASSLIPVFSGRRYNEQFF. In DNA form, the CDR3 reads TGTGCCAGCAGCTTAATCCCGGTGTTTAGCGGGAGGCGGTACAATGAGCAGTTCTTC. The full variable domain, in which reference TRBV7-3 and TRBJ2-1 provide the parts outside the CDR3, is GAGVSQTPSNKVTEKGKYVELRCDPISGHTALYWYRQSLGQGPEFLIYFQGTGAADDSGLPNDRFFAVRPEGSVSTLKIQRTERGDSAVYLCASSLIPVFSGRRYNEQFFGPGTRLTVL.

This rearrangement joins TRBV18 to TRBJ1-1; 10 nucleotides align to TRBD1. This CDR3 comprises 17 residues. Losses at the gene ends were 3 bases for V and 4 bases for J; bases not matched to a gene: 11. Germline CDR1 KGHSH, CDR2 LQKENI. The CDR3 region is CASSPRQGALRGTEAFF. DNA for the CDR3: TGTGCCAGCTCACCGAGACAGGGGGCGCTTAGGGGCACTGAAGCTTTCTTT.

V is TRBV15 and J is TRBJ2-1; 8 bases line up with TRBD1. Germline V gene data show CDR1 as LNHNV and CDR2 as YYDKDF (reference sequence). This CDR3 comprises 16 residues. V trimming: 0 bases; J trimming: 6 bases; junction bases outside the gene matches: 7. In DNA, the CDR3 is TGTGCCACCAGCAGAGAAGGACAGGGTATAAGCAATGAGCAGTTCTTC. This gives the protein CATSREGQGISNEQFF. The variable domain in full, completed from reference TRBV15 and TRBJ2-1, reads DAMVIQNPRYQVTQFGKPVTLSCSQTLNHNVMYWYQQKSSQAPKLLFHYYDKDFNNEADTPDNFQSRRPNTSFCFLDIRSPGLGDTAMYLCATSREGQGISNEQFFGPGTRLTVL.

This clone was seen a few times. CDR3 protein: CASSQDREVDTQYF. In DNA form, the CDR3 reads TGTGCCAGCAGCCAAGACAGGGAGGTTGATACGCAGTATTTT. V gene TRBV4-2 combines with J gene TRBJ2-3, with D tentatively TRBD2 (6 bases). Germline V CDR1 and CDR2: LGHNA, YNFKEQ. Trimming took 0 bases from V and 6 from J, leaving 10 bases between them. CDR3 length: 14 amino acids.

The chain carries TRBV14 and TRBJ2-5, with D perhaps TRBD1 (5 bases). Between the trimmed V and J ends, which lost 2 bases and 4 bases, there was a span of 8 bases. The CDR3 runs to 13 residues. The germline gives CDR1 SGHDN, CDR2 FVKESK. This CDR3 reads CASSQNQGETQYF. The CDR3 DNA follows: TGTGCCAGCAGCCAAAACCAGGGAGAGACCCAGTACTTC.

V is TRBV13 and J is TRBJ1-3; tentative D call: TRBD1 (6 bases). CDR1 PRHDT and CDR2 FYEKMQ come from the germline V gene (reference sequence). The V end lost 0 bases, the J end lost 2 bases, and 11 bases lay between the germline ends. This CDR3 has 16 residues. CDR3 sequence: CASSLGAGAAGNTIYF. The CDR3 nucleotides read TGTGCCAGCAGCTTAGGAGCGGGGGCAGCTGGAAACACCATATATTTT.

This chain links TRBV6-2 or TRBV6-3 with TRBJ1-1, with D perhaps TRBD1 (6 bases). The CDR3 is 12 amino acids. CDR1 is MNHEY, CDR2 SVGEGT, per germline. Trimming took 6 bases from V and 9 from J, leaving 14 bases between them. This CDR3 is CASSSGQPKAFF. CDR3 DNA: TGTGCCAGCAGCTCTGGACAGCCCAAAGCTTTCTTT.

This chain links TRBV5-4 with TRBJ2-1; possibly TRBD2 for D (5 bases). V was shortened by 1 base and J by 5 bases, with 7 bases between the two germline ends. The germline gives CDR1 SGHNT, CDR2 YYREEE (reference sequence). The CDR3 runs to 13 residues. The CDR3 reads CASSLRLNNEQFF. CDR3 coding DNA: TGTGCCAGCAGCTTGCGACTAAACAATGAGCAGTTCTTC.

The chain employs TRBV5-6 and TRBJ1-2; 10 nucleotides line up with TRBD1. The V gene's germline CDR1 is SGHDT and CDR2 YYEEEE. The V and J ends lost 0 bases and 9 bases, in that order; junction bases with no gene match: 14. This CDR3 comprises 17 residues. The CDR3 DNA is TGTGCCAGCAGCTTGGGACCCAATCCGGGACAGGGGACGCGCTACACCTTC. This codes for CASSLGPNPGQGTRYTF.

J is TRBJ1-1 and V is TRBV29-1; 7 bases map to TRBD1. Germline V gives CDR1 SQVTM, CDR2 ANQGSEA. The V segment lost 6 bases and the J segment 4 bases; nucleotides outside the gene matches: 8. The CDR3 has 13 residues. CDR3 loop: CSVPLQGTTEAFF. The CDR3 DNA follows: TGCAGCGTCCCGTTACAGGGGACCACTGAAGCTTTCTTT.

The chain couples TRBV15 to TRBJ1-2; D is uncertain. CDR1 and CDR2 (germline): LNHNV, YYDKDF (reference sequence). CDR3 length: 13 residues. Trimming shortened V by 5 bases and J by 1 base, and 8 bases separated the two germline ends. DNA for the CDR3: TGTGCCACCAGCGGGAGGCTTAACTATGGCTACACCTTC. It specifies CATSGRLNYGYTF.

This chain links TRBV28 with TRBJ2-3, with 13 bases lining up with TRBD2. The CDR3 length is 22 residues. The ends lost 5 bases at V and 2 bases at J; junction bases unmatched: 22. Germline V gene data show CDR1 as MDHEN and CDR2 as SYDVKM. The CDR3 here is CASSPASSLGLAGDKDTDTQYF. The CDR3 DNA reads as TGTGCCAGCAGTCCGGCCAGCTCCTTAGGACTAGCGGGAGATAAGGACACAGATACGCAGTATTTT.

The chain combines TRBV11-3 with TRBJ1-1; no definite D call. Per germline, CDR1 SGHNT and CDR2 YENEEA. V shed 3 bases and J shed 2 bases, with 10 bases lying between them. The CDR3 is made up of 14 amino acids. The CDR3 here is CASSFSGSNTEAFF. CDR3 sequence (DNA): TGTGCCAGCAGCTTTTCGGGATCTAACACTGAAGCTTTCTTT.

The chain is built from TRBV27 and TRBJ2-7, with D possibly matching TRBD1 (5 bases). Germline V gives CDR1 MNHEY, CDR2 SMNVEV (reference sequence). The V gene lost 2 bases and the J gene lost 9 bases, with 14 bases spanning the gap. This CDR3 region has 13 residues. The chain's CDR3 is CASSLRWAGRQYF. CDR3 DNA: TGTGCCAGCAGTTTAAGGTGGGCAGGGCGGCAGTACTTC.

The CDR3 bases are TGTGCCAGTAGTATCCGCGGAAGGGCCCGGAGGGATCAGGGCTACACCTTC. Its protein is CASSIRGRARRDQGYTF. The chain has TRBV19 and TRBJ1-2; D gene unclear. The CDR3 is 17 amino acids. V lost 3 bases, J lost 8 bases, and 25 bases lay in between. Germline CDR1 and CDR2: LNHDA and SQIVND (reference sequence).

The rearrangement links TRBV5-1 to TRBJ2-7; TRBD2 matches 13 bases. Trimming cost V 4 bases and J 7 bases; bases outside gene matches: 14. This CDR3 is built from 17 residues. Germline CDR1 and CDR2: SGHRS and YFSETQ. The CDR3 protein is CASSLPILAGGINEQYF. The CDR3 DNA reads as TGCGCCAGCAGCCTCCCAATACTAGCGGGGGGGATTAATGAGCAGTACTTC.

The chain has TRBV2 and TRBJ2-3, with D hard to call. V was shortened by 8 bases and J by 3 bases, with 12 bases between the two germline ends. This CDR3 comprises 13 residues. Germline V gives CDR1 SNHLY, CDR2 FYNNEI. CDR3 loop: CASLLPGTDTQYF. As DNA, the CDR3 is TGTGCCAGCCTCCTCCCCGGGACAGATACGCAGTATTTT.

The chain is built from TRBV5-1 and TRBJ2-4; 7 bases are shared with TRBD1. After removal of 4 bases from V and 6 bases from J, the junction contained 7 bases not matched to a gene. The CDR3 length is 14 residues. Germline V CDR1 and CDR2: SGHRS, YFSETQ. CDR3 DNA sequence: TGCGCCAGCAGCGCGGACAGGTGGGGAAACATTCAGTACTTC. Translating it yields CASSADRWGNIQYF.

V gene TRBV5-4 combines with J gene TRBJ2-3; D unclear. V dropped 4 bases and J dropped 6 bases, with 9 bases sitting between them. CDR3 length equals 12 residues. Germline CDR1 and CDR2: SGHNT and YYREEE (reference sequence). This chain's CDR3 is CASSHDWDTQYF. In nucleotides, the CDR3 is TGTGCCAGCAGCCACGACTGGGATACGCAGTATTTT.

The CDR3 nucleotides read TGTGCCAGCAGCTTAGCGTTCGGGAGGGACAAGTACTTC. Its translation is CASSLAFGRDKYF. This chain uses TRBV7-2 with TRBJ2-7; 8 nucleotides line up with TRBD2. In germline, CDR1 is SGHTA, CDR2 FQGNSA. The J segment lost 11 bases and the V segment lost 0 bases, leaving 6 bases of the junction unmatched. CDR3 size: 13 residues.

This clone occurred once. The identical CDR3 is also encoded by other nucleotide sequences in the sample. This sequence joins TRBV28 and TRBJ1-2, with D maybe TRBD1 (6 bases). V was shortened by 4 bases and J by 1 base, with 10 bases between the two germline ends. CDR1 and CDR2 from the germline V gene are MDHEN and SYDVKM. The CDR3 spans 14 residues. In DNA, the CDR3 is TGTGCCAGCAGTTCCGGGACACTTAACTATGGCTACACCTTC. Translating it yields CASSSGTLNYGYTF.

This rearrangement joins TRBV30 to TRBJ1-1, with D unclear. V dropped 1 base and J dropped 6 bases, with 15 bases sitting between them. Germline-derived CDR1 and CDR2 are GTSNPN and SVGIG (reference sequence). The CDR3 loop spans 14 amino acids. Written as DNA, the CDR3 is TGTGCCTGGAGTGGATCGAGTTTGAGCGCTGAAGCTTTCTTT. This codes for CAWSGSSLSAEAFF. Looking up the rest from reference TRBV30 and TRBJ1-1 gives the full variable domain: SQTIHQWPATLVQPVGSPLSLECTVEGTSNPNLYWYRQAAGRGLQLLFYSVGIGQISSEVPQNLSASRPQDRQFILSSKKLLLSDSGFYLCAWSGSSLSAEAFFGQGTRLTVV.

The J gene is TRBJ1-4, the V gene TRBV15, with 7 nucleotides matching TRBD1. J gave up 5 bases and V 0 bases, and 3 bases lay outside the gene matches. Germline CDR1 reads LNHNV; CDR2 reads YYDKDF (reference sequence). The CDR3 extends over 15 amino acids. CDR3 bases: TGTGCCACCAGCAGAGAGACAGGGACCAATGAAAAACTGTTTTTT. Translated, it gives CATSRETGTNEKLFF.